These 20 T cell receptor beta chains were sequenced from one sample in a study of T cell changes during pregnancy in multiple sclerosis (dated by TCRdb to about 2019). The receptor library was made with the immunoSEQ multiplex PCR assay. This is the immuneACCESS table as TCRdb keeps it, with only in-frame sequences that have V and J called. A part of the clones is gone; compared with another copy, unresolved V genes explain less than half, and the rest is unexplained. The sample table records under 50,000 clones; 92% of these occur just once. Roughly 29% of the sample is in the top ten clones. Sample: CD8+ T cells from peripheral blood mononuclear cells, taken before pregnancy. The receptors were sampled from a female donor with multiple sclerosis, enrolled in a pregnancy study.

J is TRBJ1-3 and V is TRBV27; D is undetermined. Germline V CDR1 and CDR2: MNHEY, SMNVEV (reference sequence). The CDR3 totals 14 residues. Deletions cut 6 bases from V and 0 bases from J, with 9 bases between. CDR3 loop: CASSSAGSGNTIYF. In nucleotides, the CDR3 is TGTGCCAGCAGCTCCGCAGGCTCTGGAAACACCATATATTTT.

The rearrangement joins TRBV5-1 to TRBJ1-1; D is possibly TRBD1 (6 bases). CDR3 size: 14 residues. Per germline, CDR1 SGHRS and CDR2 YFSETQ. With 5 bases removed from V and 4 bases from J, the gap between germline ends came to 15 bases. CDR3 nucleotides: TGCGCCAGCAGGCAGACACAGGGCAGCACTGAAGCTTTCTTT. Protein sequence: CASRQTQGSTEAFF.

The chain combines TRBV5-5 with TRBJ2-7; 7 bases map to TRBD1. The trim removed 6 bases at V and 5 bases at J, leaving 14 bases unmatched. The CDR3 loop spans 15 amino acids. The germline V gene encodes CDR1 SGHKS and CDR2 YYEKEE (reference sequence). Written as DNA, the CDR3 is TGTGCCAGCACCCAGGGGGAGACTAAGCTTCACGAGCAGTACTTC. Protein: CASTQGETKLHEQYF.

V is TRBV27 and J is TRBJ2-6; the D is unclear. This CDR3 is built from 15 residues. Trimming took off 1 base at V and 4 bases at J, with 8 bases between the two ends. CDR1 is MNHEY, CDR2 SMNVEV, per germline (reference sequence). The CDR3 DNA reads as TGTGCCAGCAGTTTATTGAGTGCCGGGGCCAACGTCCTGACTTTC. It translates to CASSLLSAGANVLTF.

The chain carries TRBV7-9 and TRBJ2-2; 10 nucleotides agree with TRBD1. This CDR3 spans 17 amino acids. Losses at the gene ends were 6 bases for V and 4 bases for J; bases not matched to a gene: 11. Germline assignment: CDR1 SEHNR and CDR2 FQNEAQ (reference sequence). This CDR3 is CASSQPTTGGFTGELFF. The CDR3 nucleotides are TGTGCCAGCAGTCAACCAACGACAGGGGGCTTCACCGGGGAGCTGTTTTTT. Full variable domain (outside the CDR3, taken from reference TRBV7-9 and TRBJ2-2): DTGVSQNPRHKITKRGQNVTFRCDPISEHNRLYWYRQTLGQGPEFLTYFQNEAQLEKSRLLSDRFSAERPKGSFSTLEIQRTEQGDSAMYLCASSQPTTGGFTGELFFGEGSRLTVL.

This clone was seen a handful of times. The genes are TRBV30 and TRBJ1-4, with D perhaps matching TRBD1 (6 bases). The CDR3 covers 14 residues. Between the trimmed V and J ends, which lost 3 bases and 4 bases, there was a span of 12 bases. Germline V CDR1 and CDR2: GTSNPN, SVGIG (reference sequence). For the CDR3, the DNA is TGTGCCTGGAGCCCGACAGGCGATAATGAAAAACTGTTTTTT. This sequence encodes CAWSPTGDNEKLFF.

The chain is built from TRBV27 and TRBJ2-7, with 11 bases fitting TRBD2. CDR3 length equals 14 residues. Per germline, CDR1 MNHEY and CDR2 SMNVEV (reference sequence). The V and J ends lost 4 bases and 4 bases, in that order; junction bases with no gene match: 3. The CDR3 nucleotides read TGTGCCAGCAGTTACGGACTAGCGGGTTACGAGCAGTACTTC. This sequence encodes CASSYGLAGYEQYF.

The chain has TRBV7-9 and TRBJ1-5; perhaps TRBD1 as D (6 bases). The V gene's germline CDR1 is SEHNR and CDR2 FQNEAQ (reference sequence). The CDR3 covers 15 residues. Trimming took off 3 bases at V and 0 bases at J, with 9 bases between the two ends. The CDR3: CASSFAGVSNQPQHF. DNA for the CDR3: TGTGCCAGCAGCTTTGCAGGGGTTAGCAATCAGCCCCAGCATTTT.

V and J are TRBV9 and TRBJ2-1; 7 nucleotides align to TRBD2. This CDR3 has 15 amino acids. Germline CDR1 reads SGDLS; CDR2 reads YYNGEE. The J segment lost 6 bases and the V segment lost 0 bases, leaving 6 bases of the junction unmatched. The CDR3 sequence: CASSVGLAHTNEQFF. In nucleotides, the CDR3 is TGTGCCAGCAGCGTAGGACTAGCTCATACCAATGAGCAGTTCTTC.

Here the CDR3 reads CASPRSTEAFF. The CDR3 DNA reads TGTGCCAGCCCGCGAAGTACTGAAGCTTTCTTT. The V and J genes are TRBV27 and TRBJ1-1, with D uncertain. CDR1 and CDR2 (germline): MNHEY, SMNVEV (reference sequence). There are 11 residues in the CDR3. Trimming cost V 8 bases and J 5 bases, with 9 bases left between them.

The chain recombines TRBV10-3 with TRBJ1-1, with TRBD1 as a possible D gene (5 bases). Germline assignment: CDR1 ENHRY and CDR2 SYGVKD. The CDR3 is 14 amino acids. Trimming pared 0 bases from V and 1 base from J, leaving 6 bases between. CDR3 in amino acids: CAISESGGNTEAFF. DNA for the CDR3: TGTGCCATCAGTGAGTCGGGGGGGAACACTGAAGCTTTCTTT.

The V gene is TRBV11-1, the J gene TRBJ2-1, with D maybe TRBD2 (6 bases). The CDR3 loop spans 16 amino acids. V was trimmed by 6 bases and J by 7 bases, leaving 22 bases between them. Germline V gene sequence: CDR1 SGHAT, CDR2 FQDESV (reference sequence). The CDR3 sequence: CASRRTGTRGKNEQFF. CDR3 bases: TGTGCCAGCAGGCGGACCGGGACCCGGGGGAAGAATGAGCAGTTCTTC.

V usage is TRBV19 and J usage is TRBJ1-6; no definite D call. CDR3 length: 12 amino acids. Per germline, CDR1 LNHDA and CDR2 SQIVND (reference sequence). V lost 6 bases to trimming and J lost 9 bases, with 9 bases between them. In DNA form, the CDR3 reads TGTGCCAGTAGGGACTCACGTTCACCCCTCCACTTT. Protein sequence: CASRDSRSPLHF.

By proportion, this clone is medium-sized. CDR3 sequence reads: CASSSGGELFF. The DNA for the CDR3 is TGTGCCAGCAGTTCCGGCGGGGAGCTGTTTTTT. This sequence joins TRBV27 and TRBJ2-2, with no clear D. The CDR3 consists of 11 residues. V was pared by 4 bases and J by 7 bases, with 4 bases between. Germline-derived CDR1 and CDR2 are MNHEY and SMNVEV (reference sequence).

The rearrangement links TRBV5-1 to TRBJ2-1, with 8 bases fitting TRBD2. The CDR3 is 14 amino acids. The V gene end was trimmed by 3 bases and the J gene end by 6 bases; junction bases not matched to a gene: 5. CDR1 SGHRS and CDR2 YFSETQ come from the germline V gene. CDR3 protein: CASSSRGRFNEQFF. The CDR3 region has the DNA TGCGCCAGCAGCTCGCGCGGGAGGTTCAATGAGCAGTTCTTC. The full variable domain, its missing parts supplied by reference TRBV5-1 and TRBJ2-1, is KAGVTQTPRYLIKTRGQQVTLSCSPISGHRSVSWYQQTPGQGLQFLFEYFSETQRNKGNFPGRFSGRQFSNSRSEMNVSTLELGDSALYLCASSSRGRFNEQFFGPGTRLTVL.

J is TRBJ1-2 and V is TRBV27; D is unclear. Germline V gene sequence: CDR1 MNHEY, CDR2 SMNVEV (reference sequence). This CDR3 has 13 amino acids. The V end lost 9 bases, the J end lost 3 bases, and 14 bases lay between the germline ends. The CDR3 loop reads CASGKTPYYGYTF. The CDR3 DNA reads TGTGCCAGTGGCAAAACACCTTACTATGGCTACACCTTC.

V and J are TRBV19 and TRBJ1-5; 8 nucleotides match TRBD1. V was clipped by 1 base and J by 2 bases; unmatched bases: 1. The CDR3 length is 15 residues. CDR1 and CDR2 (germline): LNHDA, SQIVND (reference sequence). The CDR3 reads CASSIAGQGNQPQHF. The CDR3 DNA is TGTGCCAGTAGTATAGCGGGACAGGGCAATCAGCCCCAGCATTTT.

The chain employs TRBV30 and TRBJ2-1; TRBD1 matches at 7 bases. From germline, CDR1 is GTSNPN and CDR2 SVGIG (reference sequence). V dropped 5 bases and J dropped 9; count of bases not matched to a gene: 1. The CDR3 loop spans 10 amino acids. DNA of the CDR3: TGTGCCTGGTACAGGGGTGAGCAGTTCTTC. Translated: CAWYRGEQFF.

The chain uses TRBV13 and TRBJ2-7; D may be TRBD2 (6 bases). Germline V gene data show CDR1 as PRHDT and CDR2 as FYEKMQ (reference sequence). There are 15 residues in the CDR3. V was clipped by 5 bases and J by 7 bases, with 21 bases between them. CDR3 sequence reads: CASSPHRGLFQEQYF. In DNA form, the CDR3 reads TGTGCCAGCAGCCCACACCGGGGACTCTTCCAAGAGCAGTACTTC. Together with reference TRBV13 and TRBJ2-7, the CDR3 gives the full variable domain: AAGVIQSPRHLIKEKRETATLKCYPIPRHDTVYWYQQGPGQDPQFLISFYEKMQSDKGSIPDRFSAQQFSDYHSELNMSSLELGDSALYFCASSPHRGLFQEQYFGPGTRLTVT.

V is TRBV23-1 and J is TRBJ2-7, with 8 bases identical to TRBD1. TRBV23-1 carries the ORF label, with uncertain function. The CDR3 contains 17 residues. V was pared by 6 bases and J by 5 bases, with 18 bases of the junction left unmatched. CDR3 in DNA: TGCGCCAGCAGGCCGCAACGACAGGGGTTTATGGAGAACGAGCAGTACTTC. Amino acid sequence: CASRPQRQGFMENEQYF.